A single T cell receptor (beta chain) is shown here with its context. Using immunoSEQ multiplex PCR, the repertoire was profiled, and TCRdb retains in-frame clones only, with some absent. The repertoire holds about 23,000 clones, with about 83% as singletons. The germline V and J ends were trimmed by 4 bases and 9 bases, with 10 bases remaining between them. The CDR3 totals 12 residues. The TCR-sequenced patients were a few responders to pembrolizumab. The data were taken from a study of PD-1 blockade in mismatch repair-deficient tumors. Specimen: peripheral blood, collected 12 weeks after starting pembrolizumab. V gene TRBV23-1 combines with J gene TRBJ2-1; D unclear. TRBV23-1 is designated an ORF whose function remains uncertain. The TCR was taken from an adult with mismatch repair-deficient cancer. The CDR3 DNA reads as TGCGCCAGCAGTCGCGGTTTGGCTGAGCAGTTCTTC. Residues: CASSRGLAEQFF.